This T cell receptor (beta chain) emerged from a study of blood T cells in healthy people across ages. Trimming pared 1 base from V and 6 bases from J, leaving 18 bases between. CDR1 is MDHEN and CDR2 is SYDVKM in the germline V gene. There are 16 residues in the CDR3. The study drew donors from healthy Caucasian individuals in Russia aged roughly 6 to 95. Regarding the study as a whole: In older individuals, TCR beta diversity per million T cells was lower, falling roughly linearly with age. The study found TCR beta diversity correlated strongly with naive T cell percentage.

The authors ran a second PCR of about 7 to 12 cycles using a sample-barcoded 5' primer and a J-beta primer mix. Each cDNA molecule was tagged by a template-switch adaptor with 12 random nucleotides. Via MiXCR, TCRdb re-called the 5' RACE reads, giving one row per CDR3 protein. The sample has around 800,000 distinct CDR3 sequences; about 53% are singletons. About this clonotype itself: As yet, its antigen is unknown.

This chain links TRBV28 with TRBJ1-2, with D hard to call. This receptor was obtained from an elderly man in good health. Sequencing input: blood. The CDR3 region has the DNA TGTGCCAGCAGTTTATCGAAACTCCTCCTTCACAATGGCTACACCTTC. It translates to CASSLSKLLLHNGYTF.